These T cell receptor beta chains were read from a single sample in a study of cytomegalovirus exposure and HLA in healthy donors. Method: immunoSEQ multiplex PCR; TCRdb's copy keeps in-frame clones and lacks some. The sample shows approximately 120,000 clones, more than 80% of them seen only once. Specimen: PBMCs. Receptors originate from a woman between 25 and 40 years old in good health and CMV-seropositive. Both conserved end residues are part of each CDR3. The D gene is left open where the match is weak. Only part of the rows carry a size: once, few, many, or a class if the clone is expanded.

D	size	V	J	CDR3	DNA
NA	NA	TRBV9	TRBJ2-1	CASSAAGGWFDEQFF	TGTGCCAGCAGCGCCGCCGGGGGTTGGTTCGATGAGCAGTTCTTC
TRBD2	NA	TRBV2	TRBJ2-3	CASSALAGGSTDTQYF	TGTGCCAGCAGCGCTCTAGCGGGAGGCAGCACAGATACGCAGTATTTT
TRBD2	NA	TRBV6-1	TRBJ2-1	CASSLLAGSANEQFF	TGTGCCAGCAGTTTACTAGCGGGTTCGGCCAATGAGCAGTTCTTC
NA	few	TRBV4-1	TRBJ2-7	CASSLRGQGNYEQYF	TGCGCCAGCAGCCTAAGGGGTCAGGGCAACTACGAGCAGTACTTC
NA	NA	TRBV7-2	TRBJ1-5	CASSSSRAQPQHF	TGTGCCAGCAGCTCCAGCAGGGCTCAGCCCCAGCATTTT
TRBD1	NA	TRBV5-8	TRBJ2-5	CASSPGTGYF	TGTGCCAGCAGTCCCGGGACAGGATACTTC
TRBD1	NA	TRBV5-1	TRBJ2-1	CASSLLSQTGGAKSNEQFF	TGCGCCAGCAGCCTCCTCTCCCAGACAGGGGGCGCGAAGAGCAATGAGCAGTTCTTC
TRBD1	once	TRBV2	TRBJ1-4	CASTPWTGRDEKLFF	TGTGCCAGCACCCCTTGGACAGGGAGGGATGAAAAACTGTTTTTT
TRBD2	NA	TRBV4-2	TRBJ2-7	CASSQDALAGGGEQYF	TGTGCCAGCAGCCAAGATGCCCTAGCGGGAGGTGGCGAGCAGTACTTC
TRBD1	NA	TRBV30	TRBJ1-2	CAWSVGLFGTANYGYTF	TGTGCCTGGAGTGTAGGCCTCTTCGGGACAGCTAACTATGGCTACACCTTC
NA	NA	TRBV2	TRBJ2-2	CASSEGDLRSGELFF	TGTGCCAGCAGTGAAGGGGACTTAAGGTCCGGGGAGCTGTTTTTT
NA	NA	TRBV30	TRBJ1-4	CACTRGTGEKLFF	TGTGCCTGCACGAGGGGGACGGGTGAAAAACTGTTTTTT
TRBD1	NA	TRBV28	TRBJ1-1	CASSSLKGTGGLEAFF	TGTGCCAGCAGTTCTCTCAAGGGGACAGGGGGCCTTGAAGCTTTCTTT
TRBD1	NA	TRBV18	TRBJ1-2	CASSLQGAVYGYTF	TGTGCCAGCTCACTACAGGGGGCTGTCTATGGCTACACCTTC
NA	NA	TRBV14	TRBJ1-1	CASSPPGVDTEAFF	TGTGCCAGCAGCCCTCCGGGGGTTGACACTGAAGCTTTCTTT
TRBD1	NA	TRBV30	TRBJ2-7	CAWSGTGGHEQYF	TGTGCCTGGAGCGGGACAGGGGGGCACGAGCAGTACTTC
NA	NA	TRBV2	TRBJ1-5	CASSPTGQPQHF	TGTGCCAGCAGTCCTACAGGGCAGCCCCAGCATTTT
TRBD2	NA	TRBV29-1	TRBJ2-7	CSVGGLAIYEQYF	TGCAGCGTTGGGGGACTAGCAATCTACGAGCAGTACTTC
NA	NA	TRBV29-1	TRBJ2-1	CSVDGGGNEQFF	TGCAGCGTTGATGGAGGCGGGAATGAGCAGTTCTTC
TRBD1	NA	TRBV10-3	TRBJ1-1	CAISEPGTGDFF	TGTGCCATCAGTGAGCCCGGGACAGGGGATTTCTTT
NA	NA	TRBV25-1	TRBJ2-5	CASSGEQGQETQYF	TGTGCCAGCAGTGGGGAACAGGGCCAAGAGACCCAGTACTTC
NA	NA	TRBV10-3	TRBJ1-2	CAISESGQPYNYGYTF	TGTGCCATCAGTGAGTCGGGGCAGCCCTATAACTATGGCTACACCTTC
NA	NA	TRBV7-8	TRBJ1-5	CASSSGEGYQPQHF	TGTGCCAGCAGCTCCGGGGAAGGGTATCAGCCCCAGCATTTT
TRBD2	NA	TRBV18	TRBJ2-1	CASSPPSGGAYNEQFF	TGTGCCAGCTCACCCCCTAGCGGGGGGGCCTACAATGAGCAGTTCTTC
TRBD1	NA	TRBV5-1	TRBJ2-4	CASSLGPGGTVKNIQYF	TGCGCCAGCAGCTTGGGTCCAGGGGGTACAGTCAAAAACATTCAGTACTTC
NA	NA	TRBV7-9	TRBJ2-7	CASSSEFTYEQYF	TGTGCCAGCAGCTCAGAATTCACCTACGAGCAGTACTTC
NA	NA	TRBV6-1	TRBJ2-2	CASRGPGLMGELFF	TGTGCCAGCCGGGGCCCAGGACTAATGGGGGAGCTGTTTTTT
NA	NA	TRBV7-2	TRBJ2-1	CASSLEFRNEQFF	TGTGCCAGCAGCTTAGAGTTCCGGAATGAGCAGTTCTTC
NA	NA	TRBV28	TRBJ1-2	CASSLKTLLYGYTF	TGTGCCAGCAGTTTAAAGACATTACTCTATGGCTACACCTTC
NA	NA	TRBV5-1	TRBJ1-1	CASSSVPGPGKEAFF	TGCGCCAGCAGCTCGGTCCCTGGGCCAGGGAAGGAAGCTTTCTTT
TRBD1	NA	TRBV28	TRBJ1-4	CASSSPDRGDEKLFF	TGTGCCAGCAGTAGCCCGGACAGGGGGGATGAAAAACTGTTTTTT
NA	NA	TRBV7-9	TRBJ2-1	CASSLGGRGSNNEQFF	TGTGCCAGCAGCTTAGGGGGCCGAGGAAGCAACAATGAGCAGTTCTTC
TRBD1	NA	TRBV6-1	TRBJ1-4	CASVGQGNEKLFF	TGTGCCAGCGTGGGACAGGGGAATGAAAAACTGTTTTTT
NA	NA	TRBV4-1	TRBJ1-1	CASSQPSMNTEAFF	TGCGCCAGCAGCCAACCATCCATGAACACTGAAGCTTTCTTT
NA	NA	TRBV5-1	TRBJ1-1	CASSLDAMNTEAFF	TGCGCCAGCAGCTTGGACGCTATGAACACTGAAGCTTTCTTT
NA	once	TRBV18	TRBJ1-5	CASSRGGNQPQHF	TGTGCCAGCTCACGGGGGGGCAATCAGCCCCAGCATTTT